This T cell receptor (beta chain) was sequenced in a study of OX40 agonist ivuxolimab in advanced cancers. Trimming shortened V by 4 bases and J by 6 bases, and 14 bases separated the two germline ends. From germline, CDR1 is SGDLS and CDR2 YYNGEE. This CDR3 contains 13 residues. Repertoires were generated with immunoSEQ multiplex PCR, while TCRdb's copy carries only in-frame clones and drops some. This sample yields roughly 53,000 clones, of which 90% are seen a single time; about 5.1% belongs to the top ten. The chain has TRBV9 and TRBJ2-7; either TRBD1 or TRBD2 may fit D (5 bases each). The clonotype originates from an adult with an advanced solid tumor such as melanoma, head and neck, liver or kidney cancer. The material was CD4+ or CD8+ T cells sorted from blood, obtained in a trial of the OX40 agonist ivuxolimab. In nucleotides, the CDR3 is TGTGCCAGCAGCCCGGGGACCTCCGTCGAGCAGTACTTC. Its translation: CASSPGTSVEQYF.